The clone carrying this T cell receptor beta chain has more than one count but fewer than ten. Sequenced patients had shown CD8+CD57+ cell expansion by flow cytometry. The CDR3 has 13 residues. Trimming took off 5 bases at V and 0 bases at J, with 7 bases between the two ends. Germline assignment: CDR1 MNHNS and CDR2 SASEGT. The data were taken from a study of CD8+CD57+ T cells in acquired aplastic anemia. The TCR beta profiling, which covered VDJ combination and CDR3 sequence, was carried out using genomic DNA as the template. TCRdb ran MiXCR on the reads and lists one entry per CDR3 protein. The repertoire holds approximately 190,000 distinct CDR3 sequences, with around 47% as singletons.

The source is a human donor with aplastic anemia. This chain links TRBV6-1 with TRBJ1-1; D gene uncertain. Sequencing was performed on sorted CD4+, CD8+, or CD8+CD57+ T cells (not recorded which) from PBMCs. The DNA of the CDR3 is TGTGCCAGCAGTCAGAGTCTGAACACTGAAGCTTTCTTT. Translated, it gives CASSQSLNTEAFF.